This TCR beta chain was sequenced during a study of blood T cell repertoires in COVID-19. Study details: Specimens from acute and convalescent COVID-19 originated in the United States, Italy and Spain. Sources were T cells, B-cell-depleted T cells, or PBMCs; the material itself was cDNA or gDNA.

In the original analysis: For nucleated cells, counts were estimated from reference gene primer amplification. Sequencing was performed with immunoSEQ multiplex PCR; in TCRdb, only in-frame clones are kept and a portion is missing. The V and J calls and clone size were taken over from that table, and D and trimming were inferred from the DNA. The data hold 250,000 or so clones, with roughly 88% observed a single time. As to this clone: The same CDR3 arises from other DNA sequences in this sample as well.

Specimen: peripheral blood. The sequence came from a woman under 40 with active or convalescent COVID-19.

The CDR3 is CASSQGDRGGYGYTF. In DNA, the CDR3 is TGTGCCAGCAGCCAAGGGGACAGGGGCGGCTATGGCTACACCTTC. The chain recombines TRBV3-1 (or the pseudogene TRBV3-2) with TRBJ1-2; 10 bases agree with TRBD1. Germline-derived CDR1 and CDR2 are LGHDT and YNNKEL (reference sequence). The CDR3 covers 15 residues. V gave up 1 base and J gave up 4 bases; unmatched junction bases: 3.